The rows below give T cell receptor beta chains drawn from one sample of a study of cytomegalovirus exposure and HLA in healthy donors. Data came from immunoSEQ multiplex PCR; TCRdb stores just in-frame clones and leaves some out. The sample yields some 100,000 clones, about 80% seen once. Sequenced: PBMCs. The source of these receptors is a female donor in good health and CMV-seropositive. Each CDR3 is given without its conserved first and last residue. Fields, in order: V gene, CDR3 protein.

v_gene: TRBV4-1
CDR3aa: ASSQGQGVNEKLF

v_gene: TRBV19
CDR3aa: ASSISGGNQPQH

v_gene: TRBV23-1
CDR3aa: ASSHPPTSGDGDEQF

v_gene: TRBV15
CDR3aa: ATNLRSTGRQASWEQY

v_gene: TRBV5-1
CDR3aa: ASSSPSPYNEQF

v_gene: TRBV5-1
CDR3aa: ASSPAGAFYEQY

v_gene: TRBV10-2
CDR3aa: ASRGASYNEQF

v_gene: TRBV2
CDR3aa: ASSEVQGEYQPQH

v_gene: TRBV2
CDR3aa: ASSLEGGAHEQY

v_gene: TRBV5-8
CDR3aa: ASSLRGTLRLDNEQF

v_gene: TRBV7-2
CDR3aa: ASSLATGVGGNTIY

v_gene: TRBV18
CDR3aa: ASSPKNTEAF

v_gene: TRBV6-5
CDR3aa: ASSYQGALGYT

v_gene: TRBV6-5
CDR3aa: ASRLDSMNTEAF

v_gene: TRBV27
CDR3aa: ASSPNARGWENTEAF

v_gene: TRBV5-4
CDR3aa: ASSLAPQGVNTEAF

v_gene: TRBV7-2
CDR3aa: ASSLGTYTEAF

v_gene: TRBV30
CDR3aa: AWSEGTGAF

v_gene: TRBV7-2
CDR3aa: ASSFWRGGVTDTQY

v_gene: TRBV10-3
CDR3aa: AIGGLAGGKEQF

v_gene: TRBV7-2
CDR3aa: ASSLEGSSGAYEQY

v_gene: TRBV11-2
CDR3aa: ASSLVKGLAYEQY

v_gene: TRBV5-1
CDR3aa: ASSPHGTPSTNEKLF

v_gene: TRBV7-9
CDR3aa: ASSPTGRQY

v_gene: TRBV27
CDR3aa: ASSPRQPVTYEQY

v_gene: TRBV9
CDR3aa: ASSPPGERGNTIY

v_gene: TRBV7-9
CDR3aa: SSSSLREYEQY

v_gene: TRBV5-6
CDR3aa: ASSPGRSGANVLT

v_gene: TRBV9
CDR3aa: ASSPGDRNTEAF

v_gene: TRBV18
CDR3aa: ASSPRGRGNEKLF

v_gene: TRBV7-2
CDR3aa: ASSSPEKGQGYYEQY

v_gene: TRBV30
CDR3aa: AWTRAGRGQETQY

v_gene: TRBV7-8
CDR3aa: ASSPATYGYT

v_gene: TRBV4-1
CDR3aa: ASSQGARFSPLH

v_gene: TRBV7-9
CDR3aa: SSSPGHYSYEQY

v_gene: TRBV5-4
CDR3aa: ASRNSGGPGADEQF

v_gene: TRBV19
CDR3aa: ASLSPPPGWDNTEAF

v_gene: TRBV10-1
CDR3aa: ASSRGQPKGEQF

v_gene: TRBV7-9
CDR3aa: AISPGETTQY

v_gene: TRBV18
CDR3aa: ASSPQAGGDEKLF

v_gene: TRBV5-4
CDR3aa: ASSLGQQNIQY

v_gene: TRBV9
CDR3aa: ASSVGGQGAGNTIY

v_gene: TRBV6-5
CDR3aa: ASSYRLAGFNSQY

v_gene: TRBV2
CDR3aa: ASRGHSPNTEAF

v_gene: TRBV4-2
CDR3aa: ASSQDGGWNEQF

v_gene: TRBV9
CDR3aa: ASSVAPGGQSTGELF

v_gene: TRBV7-9
CDR3aa: ASSLGPGGNTEAF

v_gene: TRBV5-5
CDR3aa: ASSLARLAGRTGELF

v_gene: TRBV7-7
CDR3aa: ASSLQDNTEAF

v_gene: TRBV7-8
CDR3aa: ASSQRSGTEAF

v_gene: TRBV5-6
CDR3aa: ASSLAGGQDGYGYT

v_gene: TRBV10-2
CDR3aa: ATGTGNQPQH

v_gene: TRBV5-1
CDR3aa: ASSLGGLAGKETQY

v_gene: TRBV6-5
CDR3aa: ASNPGQGAYGYT

v_gene: TRBV5-4
CDR3aa: AWGGVETQY

v_gene: TRBV5-1
CDR3aa: ASSFGQGADTQY

v_gene: TRBV7-2
CDR3aa: ASSLPRGAKNSQY

v_gene: TRBV16
CDR3aa: ASSPNINVGGMSSGNTIY

v_gene: TRBV6-5
CDR3aa: ASSYSTGVIPEAF

v_gene: TRBV7-2
CDR3aa: ASSPGGTANQPQH